This T cell receptor beta chain was identified during a study of cytomegalovirus exposure and HLA in healthy donors. The study's findings and limits: A later examination showed that TCR association rates differed by HLA locus, with DRB1 most and HLA-C fewest. Later analysis demonstrated an association between a missense DCLRE1C variant and TCR beta V- and J-gene trimming. Productive status was seen about 90% or about 30% of the time for most TCR beta V segments in an earlier analysis.

As concerns this clone: The antigen is undetermined.

CDR3 size: 12 residues. V shed 5 bases and J shed 6 bases, with 10 bases lying between them. Germline V gene sequence: CDR1 MDHEN, CDR2 SYDVKM. Primers: 60 Vbeta forward and 13 Jbeta reverse. TCRdb keeps only in-frame clones here, not all; method: immunoSEQ multiplex PCR. Among fewer than 200,000 clones, about 68% were seen once, and the ten largest hold approximately 2.3%. This sequence joins TRBV28 and TRBJ1-2, with D possibly TRBD1 on 5 matching bases. This receptor was taken from a female donor in good health and CMV-seronegative. The specimen was PBMCs. In nucleotides, the CDR3 is TGTGCCAGCAGTCAACAGGTAGATGGCTACACCTTC. This gives the protein CASSQQVDGYTF.